This T cell receptor (beta chain) was found in a study of cytomegalovirus exposure and HLA in healthy donors. Unmatched junction bases numbered 7, after V lost 2 bases and J lost 3 bases. Germline CDR1 MNHEY, CDR2 SMNVEV (reference sequence). The CDR3 has 16 residues. The PCR was carried out with 60 Vbeta primers and 13 Jbeta primers. TCRdb keeps only in-frame clones here, not all; method: immunoSEQ multiplex PCR. This sample yields roughly 120,000 clones, of which around three quarters are seen a single time; around 4.5% belongs to the top ten. The rearrangement uses TRBV27 and TRBJ2-7; 10 nucleotides agree with TRBD1. The TCR originated in a man between 25 and 39 years old in good health and CMV-seropositive. The sample was PBMCs. CDR3 DNA: TGTGCCAGCAGTTTACCCTCCGGGACAGGGGACTACGAGCAGTACTTC. Amino acid sequence: CASSLPSGTGDYEQYF.